This is a list of T cell receptor beta chains from one sample in a study of immune characterization of retroperitoneal liposarcoma. TCRdb re-analysed the PCR reads in MiXCR, keeping a single row per CDR3 protein. The sample shows a few thousand distinct CDR3 sequences, 30% to 45% of them seen only once. Sequenced: tumor tissue. The receptors here all came from a male donor with retroperitoneal liposarcoma. Both conserved end residues are part of each CDR3. The D gene is left open where the match is weak. The listing skips clone size in some rows; elsewhere it reads once, few, many or a size class.

v_gene: TRBV11-1; j_gene: TRBJ2-3; abundance: few; d_gene: -; CDR3nt: TGTGCCAGCAGCTTAGCGGGCGGGGTGCCCCCGGATACGCAGTATTTT; CDR3aa: CASSLAGGVPPDTQYF
v_gene: TRBV6-6; j_gene: TRBJ2-1; abundance: medium-sized; d_gene: TRBD2; CDR3nt: TGTGCCAGCAGTTACTCGGCTAGCGGGACCTACAATGAGCAGTTCTTC; CDR3aa: CASSYSASGTYNEQFF
v_gene: TRBV12-3/TRBV12-4; j_gene: TRBJ2-1; abundance: -; d_gene: TRBD2; CDR3nt: TGTGCCAGCAAAGCGGGAGCCCAAGAGACCCAGTTCTTC; CDR3aa: CASKAGAQETQFF
v_gene: TRBV6-1; j_gene: TRBJ2-1; abundance: -; d_gene: -; CDR3nt: TGTGCCAGCAGGGACTATAGCACGGGACACACCTACGAGCAGTTCTTC; CDR3aa: CASRDYSTGHTYEQFF
v_gene: TRBV7-6; j_gene: TRBJ2-5; abundance: -; d_gene: -; CDR3nt: TGTGCCAGCAGCCCCCCTTTCGGGCGGGGCGAGGGGGAGACCCAGTACTTC; CDR3aa: CASSPPFGRGEGETQYF
v_gene: TRBV6-1; j_gene: TRBJ2-5; abundance: few; d_gene: -; CDR3nt: TGTGCCAGCAGTGAAACTCCCAGGGCCCAAGAGACCCAGTACTTC; CDR3aa: CASSETPRAQETQYF
v_gene: TRBV6-6; j_gene: TRBJ2-3; abundance: large; d_gene: TRBD2; CDR3nt: TGTGCCAGTCTAGCGGGGGGCACAGATACGCAGTATTTT; CDR3aa: CASLAGGTDTQYF
v_gene: TRBV9; j_gene: TRBJ2-3; abundance: -; d_gene: -; CDR3nt: TGTGCCAGCAGCGTCTTTCCTAGCCCACGTGGGCGAGATACGCAGTATTTT; CDR3aa: CASSVFPSPRGRDTQYF
v_gene: TRBV6-1; j_gene: TRBJ2-7; abundance: medium-sized; d_gene: TRBD2; CDR3nt: TGTGCCAGCAGGACCGGGGCGGGGGGGACCTACGAGCAGTACTTC; CDR3aa: CASRTGAGGTYEQYF
v_gene: TRBV12-3/TRBV12-4; j_gene: TRBJ2-5; abundance: -; d_gene: -; CDR3nt: TGTGCCAGCAGTTTCCTGAATGAGCAGTACTTC; CDR3aa: CASSFLNEQYF
v_gene: TRBV15; j_gene: TRBJ2-3; abundance: -; d_gene: -; CDR3nt: TGTGCCACCTCGACGACAGGTACGGGGGCAGATACGCAGTATTTT; CDR3aa: CATSTTGTGADTQYF
v_gene: TRBV6-1; j_gene: TRBJ1-1; abundance: few; d_gene: -; CDR3nt: TGTGCCAGCAGGGAAGAAAGACAGATGAACACTGAAGCTTTCTTT; CDR3aa: CASREERQMNTEAFF
v_gene: TRBV6-2/TRBV6-3; j_gene: TRBJ2-2; abundance: -; d_gene: TRBD2; CDR3nt: TGTGCCAGCAGTTTCCCGACTAGCGGGACGCGGACCGGGGAGCTGTTTTTT; CDR3aa: CASSFPTSGTRTGELFF
v_gene: TRBV6-1; j_gene: TRBJ2-7; abundance: large; d_gene: TRBD2; CDR3nt: TGTGCCAGCAGAACCTTAGGGACTAGCTGGGAGCAGTACTTC; CDR3aa: CASRTLGTSWEQYF